There are many counts of the clone carrying this T cell receptor (beta chain). Its antigen is currently unknown. This specimen comes from a study of T cells in Graves' hyperthyroidism and ophthalmopathy. CDR1 MNHNS and CDR2 SASEGT come from the germline V gene. There are 15 residues in the CDR3. Trimming removed 1 base at V and 1 base at J, with 10 bases between. The CDR3 regions of TCR beta were amplified from RNA transcripts. First-round RT-PCR targeting the TCR CDR3 was performed with the HTBI primer set. TCRdb called the multiplex PCR reads again in MiXCR, with one record for every CDR3 protein. This table holds hundreds of thousands of distinct CDR3 sequences, roughly 15% found once. It was considered stable Graves' hyperthyroidism when ophthalmopathy did not progress within 18 months. The study excluded patients with uncontrolled infection, other autoimmune disease, pregnancy or lactation. Extraction of PBMCs used roughly 9.3 ml of fresh peripheral blood.

General study findings and limits: Prediction of ophthalmopathy progression came a median roughly 7.1 months pre-onset.

Sequencing was carried out using blood. The receptor comes from a woman aged 18-29 years with Graves' hyperthyroidism. V gene TRBV6-1 combines with J gene TRBJ1-1; D remains unclear. DNA of the CDR3: TGTGCCAGCAGTGAAGTCTTTGGCAGGAACACTGAAGCTTTCTTT. Residues: CASSEVFGRNTEAFF.